This TCR beta chain was profiled in a study of vaccination and CD4 T cells after COVID-19. At the level of the study: SARS-CoV-2 positivity in convalescent patients was established by nasal swab PCR; under ten had mild and one severe disease. It was a median around 92 days after diagnosis, with a range of 35 to 161, that post-COVID samples were drawn. Overlapping peptides of the spike proteins of SARS-CoV-2, HCoV-NL63, HCoV-OC43 and HCoV-229E were used for cell stimulation.

This clonotype turned up a few times. Antigen unknown. Sequence data for DNA of cultured CD4+ T cells were generated by the Oncomine TCR Beta short-read assay. Via MiXCR, TCRdb re-called the PCR reads, giving one row per CDR3 protein. Here the sample spans some 16,000 distinct CDR3 sequences, around 66% being singletons. Treatment in this sample: approximately nine-day PBMC culture with coronavirus spike peptide pools or control peptides (ViraFEST assay). Expansion of antigen-specific T cells with peptide pools by ViraFEST preceded sequencing of TCRs. The CDR3 consists of 13 residues. Germline CDR1 and CDR2: DFQATT and SNEGSKA (reference sequence). Trimming removed 3 bases at V and 1 base at J, with 10 bases between.

The sequenced material came from CD4+ T cells from blood, cultured in vitro. The chain joins TRBV20-1 to TRBJ2-7; no clear D gene. The receptor was derived from a human donor who had recovered from COVID-19. In DNA form, the CDR3 reads TGCAGTGCTAGTCGGGCAGTATCCTACGAGCAGTACTTC. It encodes CSASRAVSYEQYF.